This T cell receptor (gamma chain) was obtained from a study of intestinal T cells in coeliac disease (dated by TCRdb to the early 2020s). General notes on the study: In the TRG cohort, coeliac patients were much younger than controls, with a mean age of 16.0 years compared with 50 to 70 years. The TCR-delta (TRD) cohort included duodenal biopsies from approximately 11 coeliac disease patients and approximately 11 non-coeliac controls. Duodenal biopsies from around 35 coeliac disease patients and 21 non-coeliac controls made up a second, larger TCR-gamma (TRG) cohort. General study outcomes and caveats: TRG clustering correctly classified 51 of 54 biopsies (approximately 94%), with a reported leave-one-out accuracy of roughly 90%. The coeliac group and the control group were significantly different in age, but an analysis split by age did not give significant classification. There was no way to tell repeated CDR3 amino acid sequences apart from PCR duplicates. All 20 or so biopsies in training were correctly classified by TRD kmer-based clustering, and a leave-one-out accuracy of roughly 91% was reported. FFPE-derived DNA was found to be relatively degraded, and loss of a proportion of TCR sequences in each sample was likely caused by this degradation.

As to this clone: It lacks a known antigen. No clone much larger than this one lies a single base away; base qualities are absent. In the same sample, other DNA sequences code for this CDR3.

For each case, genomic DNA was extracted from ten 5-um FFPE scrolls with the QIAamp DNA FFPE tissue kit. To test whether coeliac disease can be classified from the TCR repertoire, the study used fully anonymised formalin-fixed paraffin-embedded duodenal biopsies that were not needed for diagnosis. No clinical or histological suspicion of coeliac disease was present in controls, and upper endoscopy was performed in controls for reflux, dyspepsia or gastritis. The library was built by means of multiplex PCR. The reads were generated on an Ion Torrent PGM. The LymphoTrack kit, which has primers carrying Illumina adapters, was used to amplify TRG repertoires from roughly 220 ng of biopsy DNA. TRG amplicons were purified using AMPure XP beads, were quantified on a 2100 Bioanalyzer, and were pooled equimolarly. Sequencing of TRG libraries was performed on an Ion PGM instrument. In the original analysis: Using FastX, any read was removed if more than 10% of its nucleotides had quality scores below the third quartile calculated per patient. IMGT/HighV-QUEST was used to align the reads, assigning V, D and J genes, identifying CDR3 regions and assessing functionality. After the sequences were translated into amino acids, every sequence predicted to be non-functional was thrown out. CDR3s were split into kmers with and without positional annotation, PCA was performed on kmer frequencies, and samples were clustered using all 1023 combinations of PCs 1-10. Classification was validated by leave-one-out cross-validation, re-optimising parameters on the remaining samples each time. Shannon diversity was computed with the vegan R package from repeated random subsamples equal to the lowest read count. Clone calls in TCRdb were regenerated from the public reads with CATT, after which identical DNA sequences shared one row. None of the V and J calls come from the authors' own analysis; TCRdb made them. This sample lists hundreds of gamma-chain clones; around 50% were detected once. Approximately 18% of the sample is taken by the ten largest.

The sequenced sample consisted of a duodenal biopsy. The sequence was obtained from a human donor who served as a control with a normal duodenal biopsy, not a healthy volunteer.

The CDR3 reads as follows: CAAWDFIPTGWFKIF. Here is the DNA: TGTGCTGCGTGGGATTTTATACCTACTGGTTGGTTCAAGATATTT. The chain joins TRGV10 to TRGJP1. TRGV10 is reported as an ORF; its role is uncertain. The CDR3 holds 15 amino acids from the cysteine to the phenylalanine. The read is trimmed to its CDR3 DNA, 45 bases read in frame from base 1. The V end gives up 8 bases and the J end 5 bases, leaving 12 bases in the junction not matched to a gene.